Listed below are T cell receptor beta chains from one sample, sequenced in a study of blood T cells in healthy people across ages. From the 5' RACE reads, TCRdb called clonotypes with MiXCR, one entry per CDR3 protein. The sample holds about 690,000 distinct CDR3 sequences, around 38% seen once. Sequencing was done on a sample of blood. The receptors originated from a man older than 75 in good health. The CDR3 runs from the conserved cysteine through the conserved F or W. Each record gives: clone size, V gene, J gene, D gene, CDR3 protein, CDR3 DNA. A D gene is named only where the DNA matches it firmly. Only some rows state a clone size, as once, few, many or a class for expanded clones.

NA	TRBV6-2/TRBV6-3	TRBJ2-4	TRBD1	CASSYSTGTGVGKNIQYF	TGTGCCAGCAGTTACTCGACCGGGACAGGGGTAGGCAAAAACATTCAGTACTTC
NA	TRBV7-2	TRBJ2-2	NA	CASSFSDANTGELFF	TGTGCCAGCAGCTTCTCAGACGCGAACACCGGGGAGCTGTTTTTT
few	TRBV5-1	TRBJ2-1	TRBD2	CASSFSGGMVNEQFF	TGCGCCAGCAGCTTTAGCGGGGGTATGGTCAATGAGCAGTTCTTC
many	TRBV15	TRBJ1-6	NA	CATSRVSGATWNSPLHF	TGTGCCACCAGCAGAGTGTCGGGGGCGACTTGGAATTCACCCCTCCACTTT
many	TRBV15	TRBJ2-3	TRBD2	CATSNLAGRDTQYF	TGTGCCACCAGCAACCTAGCGGGGAGGGATACGCAGTATTTT
NA	TRBV6-5	TRBJ1-1	TRBD1	CASSRGQGCTEAFF	TGTGCCAGCAGCCGAGGACAGGGATGCACTGAAGCTTTCTTT
few	TRBV11-1	TRBJ1-2	NA	CASSLVDSPNYGYTF	TGTGCCAGCAGCTTAGTTGACAGCCCTAACTATGGCTACACCTTC
NA	TRBV29-1	TRBJ2-5	NA	CSGGEVAPYNEQYF	TGCAGCGGGGGGGAGGTCGCGCCTTACAATGAGCAGTACTTC
NA	TRBV9	TRBJ2-1	NA	CASDGAGGNEQFF	TGTGCCAGCGACGGAGCTGGGGGCAATGAGCAGTTCTTC
NA	TRBV18	TRBJ2-3	NA	CASSPPGGGSQDTQYF	TGTGCCAGCTCACCACCGGGGGGTGGCTCCCAGGATACGCAGTATTTT
NA	TRBV11-2	TRBJ1-6	NA	CASSSVNPEDSPLHF	TGTGCCAGCAGCTCGGTAAATCCCGAGGACTCACCCCTCCACTTT
NA	TRBV21-1	TRBJ2-4	NA	CASSMGGTSYERYF	TGTGCCAGCAGCATGGGCGGGACCTCCTACGAGCGGTACTTC
NA	TRBV20-1	TRBJ2-6	NA	CSANKPGQGGSGANVLTF	TGCAGTGCCAACAAACCCGGACAGGGAGGGTCCGGGGCCAACGTCCTGACTTTC
NA	TRBV20-1	TRBJ1-5	NA	CSARGSGAVQPQHF	TGCAGTGCTAGAGGGTCAGGGGCGGTGCAGCCCCAGCATTTT
once	TRBV2	TRBJ2-5	NA	CASSGAFQETQYF	TGTGCCAGCAGCGGGGCGTTCCAAGAGACCCAGTACTTC
few	TRBV6-5	TRBJ2-3	TRBD1	CASSRGQGTDTQYF	TGTGCCAGCAGTCGCGGACAGGGCACAGATACGCAGTATTTT
NA	TRBV6-2/TRBV6-3	TRBJ2-7	TRBD2	CASSSQSLAGTYEQYF	TGTGCCAGCAGCTCACAGTCACTAGCGGGTACCTACGAGCAGTACTTC
NA	TRBV20-1	TRBJ1-2	NA	CSARDPYRAGGYTF	TGCAGTGCTAGAGATCCCTACAGGGCCGGAGGCTACACCTTC
few	TRBV6-1	TRBJ2-3	TRBD2	CASSGLSGTLAGVTDTQYF	TGTGCCAGCAGTGGACTCTCGGGGACCCTAGCGGGAGTCACAGATACGCAGTATTTT
few	TRBV6-1	TRBJ2-7	TRBD1	CASSEGTGGPYEQYF	TGTGCCAGCAGTGAAGGGACAGGGGGACCCTACGAGCAGTACTTC
NA	TRBV7-9	TRBJ2-1	TRBD2	CASSLTSGTSGRGAKNEQFF	TGTGCCAGCAGCCTAACCTCCGGGACTAGCGGGAGAGGGGCGAAGAATGAGCAGTTCTTC
NA	TRBV28	TRBJ2-5	TRBD1	CASTQGAEETQYF	TGTGCCAGCACCCAGGGGGCGGAGGAGACCCAGTACTTC
many	TRBV4-1	TRBJ2-7	TRBD2	CASSQFGTSGYEQYF	TGCGCCAGCAGCCAATTCGGGACTAGCGGCTACGAGCAGTACTTC
NA	TRBV2	TRBJ1-2	NA	CASSLTTADYGYTF	TGTGCCAGCAGTCTAACTACAGCTGACTATGGCTACACCTTC
NA	TRBV27	TRBJ2-7	TRBD1	CASSSTGTGPSEQYF	TGTGCCAGCAGCAGCACCGGGACAGGGCCGTCCGAGCAGTACTTC
few	TRBV30	TRBJ2-3	TRBD2	CAWSVMGLARDTQYF	TGTGCCTGGAGTGTAATGGGACTAGCGAGGGATACGCAGTATTTT
NA	TRBV5-1	TRBJ2-3	TRBD2	CASRSGLYTDTQYF	TGCGCCAGCAGGTCGGGACTATACACAGATACGCAGTATTTT
NA	TRBV30	TRBJ2-3	NA	CAWGTRADTQYF	TGTGCCTGGGGGACACGGGCAGATACGCAGTATTTT
few	TRBV28	TRBJ2-1	TRBD2	CASSLWREASFYNEQFF	TGTGCCAGCAGTTTATGGCGGGAGGCCTCGTTCTACAATGAGCAGTTCTTC
many	TRBV12-3/TRBV12-4	TRBJ2-5	NA	CASSLMTTQETQYF	TGTGCCAGCAGTTTGATGACGACTCAAGAGACCCAGTACTTC
NA	TRBV12-5	TRBJ2-5	NA	CASGSFVTQYF	TGTGCTAGTGGTTCGTTCGTGACCCAGTACTTC
NA	TRBV20-1	TRBJ2-3	TRBD2	CSARGSVRGADTQYF	TGCAGTGCTAGAGGTTCCGTGCGGGGGGCAGATACGCAGTATTTT
few	TRBV6-2/TRBV6-3	TRBJ1-5	NA	CASSYDRNQPQHF	TGTGCCAGCAGTTACGACCGAAATCAGCCCCAGCATTTT
many	TRBV7-2	TRBJ2-4	TRBD1	CASSLATIGTGRAKNIQYF	TGTGCCAGCAGCTTGGCCACTATCGGGACAGGGAGAGCCAAAAACATTCAGTACTTC
NA	TRBV28	TRBJ1-6	TRBD1	CASSGDRPNSPLHF	TGTGCCAGCAGTGGGGACAGACCCAATTCACCCCTCCACTTT
NA	TRBV7-8	TRBJ2-1	NA	CASSLVEGTNEQFF	TGTGCCAGCAGCTTAGTAGAGGGGACGAATGAGCAGTTCTTC
NA	TRBV20-1	TRBJ1-1	NA	CSLPGVNTEAFF	TGCAGTCTACCGGGGGTAAACACTGAAGCTTTCTTT
NA	TRBV28	TRBJ2-7	TRBD2	CASTTVGVAGLYEQYF	TGTGCCAGCACTACTGTGGGAGTAGCGGGGCTCTACGAGCAGTACTTC
few	TRBV9	TRBJ1-2	TRBD1	CASSVNTGEYGYTF	TGTGCCAGCAGCGTAAATACAGGGGAATATGGCTACACCTTC
NA	TRBV6-2/TRBV6-3	TRBJ2-7	NA	CASSSAGSGSYEQYF	TGTGCCAGCAGTTCGGCAGGGAGCGGATCCTACGAGCAGTACTTC
NA	TRBV7-2	TRBJ2-2	NA	CASSGQGRAGELFF	TGTGCCAGCAGCGGGCAGGGAAGGGCCGGGGAGCTGTTTTTT
NA	TRBV5-6	TRBJ1-2	NA	CASSSTTNYDYTF	TGTGCCAGCAGCTCTACGACTAACTATGACTACACCTTC
once	TRBV4-2	TRBJ2-1	TRBD1	CASSQDRTGGNKQFF	TGTGCCAGCAGCCAAGACAGGACAGGGGGCAATAAGCAGTTCTTC
few	TRBV7-2	TRBJ2-7	TRBD2	CASRSLGGTSGILEQYF	TGTGCCAGCAGAAGCTTAGGGGGAACTAGCGGGATATTGGAGCAGTACTTC
NA	TRBV6-2/TRBV6-3	TRBJ2-7	TRBD2	CASSYPGGAGVAEQYF	TGTGCCAGCAGTTACCCCGGGGGAGCGGGAGTTGCCGAGCAGTACTTC
NA	TRBV20-1	TRBJ2-1	NA	CSARDQGSSYNEQFF	TGCAGTGCTAGAGATCAAGGTAGCTCCTACAATGAGCAGTTCTTC
few	TRBV7-2	TRBJ1-2	NA	CASSLGIAPRVRGYTF	TGTGCCAGCAGCTTAGGAATTGCCCCCAGGGTCCGTGGCTACACCTTC
NA	TRBV20-1	TRBJ2-5	NA	CSATREQETQYF	TGCAGTGCTACCCGGGAGCAAGAGACCCAGTACTTC
NA	TRBV20-1	TRBJ2-5	TRBD2	CSASREASGETQYF	TGCAGTGCTAGTCGGGAGGCCAGTGGGGAGACCCAGTACTTC
few	TRBV7-2	TRBJ2-3	NA	CASSLVAGPDTQYF	TGTGCCAGCAGCTTAGTGGCAGGGCCAGATACGCAGTATTTT
NA	TRBV7-2	TRBJ2-6	NA	CASSLARFGANVLTF	TGTGCCAGCAGCTTAGCACGGTTTGGGGCCAACGTCCTGACTTTC
few	TRBV7-9	TRBJ1-6	TRBD1	CASARDSFNSPLHF	TGTGCCAGCGCACGGGACAGTTTTAATTCACCCCTCCACTTT
NA	TRBV10-3	TRBJ2-1	TRBD1	CAISDPFLGTGRGNEQFF	TGTGCCATCAGTGACCCCTTTTTAGGGACAGGACGAGGGAATGAGCAGTTCTTC
few	TRBV7-2	TRBJ2-1	NA	CASSGGGSRLNEQFF	TGTGCCAGCAGCGGGGGAGGAAGCCGGTTGAATGAGCAGTTCTTC
NA	TRBV25-1	TRBJ2-7	NA	CASSGDSVVSEQYF	TGTGCCAGCAGCGGGGACTCCGTGGTTAGCGAGCAGTACTTC
NA	TRBV12-3/TRBV12-4	TRBJ2-3	NA	CASRTTVDTQYF	TGTGCCAGCAGGACTACCGTGGATACGCAGTATTTT
few	TRBV3-1	TRBJ2-5	NA	CASSPSGAQETQYF	TGTGCCAGCAGCCCCTCTGGGGCACAAGAGACCCAGTACTTC
NA	TRBV18	TRBJ1-1	TRBD1	CASSLGQGDVTEAFF	TGTGCCAGCTCACTGGGACAGGGGGATGTCACTGAAGCTTTCTTT
NA	TRBV5-5	TRBJ2-5	NA	CASSAHRPLSLAPYNEQYF	TGTGCCAGCAGCGCACACCGACCCCTGTCCCTCGCGCCTTACAATGAGCAGTACTTC
NA	TRBV6-2/TRBV6-3	TRBJ2-4	NA	CASSYSTGGAKNIQYF	TGTGCCAGCAGTTACTCTACAGGAGGGGCCAAAAACATTCAGTACTTC